This TCR beta chain was observed in a study of immune characterization of retroperitoneal liposarcoma. MiXCR was run by TCRdb on the PCR reads, yielding one entry per CDR3 protein. Of some 4,200 distinct CDR3 sequences listed, around a third were seen once; the top ten hold 25% to 30%. This clonotype is deemed medium-sized. V lost 4 bases and J lost 6; bases outside the gene matches: 9. CDR3 length: 16 amino acids. Germline lookup yields CDR1 MNHNS and CDR2 SASEGT. The TCR sequence derives from a male donor with retroperitoneal liposarcoma. Sequenced material: tumor tissue. The rearrangement joins TRBV6-1 to TRBJ2-3; 11 bases line up with TRBD2. CDR3 sequence: CASSGSLAGAGDTQYF. The CDR3 region has the DNA TGTGCCAGCAGTGGCTCACTAGCGGGAGCGGGTGATACGCAGTATTTT.